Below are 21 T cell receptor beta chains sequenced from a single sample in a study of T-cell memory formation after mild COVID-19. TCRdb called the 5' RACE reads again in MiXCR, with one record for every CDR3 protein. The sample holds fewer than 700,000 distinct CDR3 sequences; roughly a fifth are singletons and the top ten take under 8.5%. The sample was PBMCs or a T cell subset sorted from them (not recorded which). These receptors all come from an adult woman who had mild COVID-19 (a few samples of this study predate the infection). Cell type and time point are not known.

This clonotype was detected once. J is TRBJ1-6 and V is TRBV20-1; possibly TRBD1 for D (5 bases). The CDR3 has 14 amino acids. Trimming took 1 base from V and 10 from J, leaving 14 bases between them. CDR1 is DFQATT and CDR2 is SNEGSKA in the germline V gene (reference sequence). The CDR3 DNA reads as TGCAGTGCTAGAGTTGTCCAGGGTAAATCACCCCTCCACTTT. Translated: CSARVVQGKSPLHF.

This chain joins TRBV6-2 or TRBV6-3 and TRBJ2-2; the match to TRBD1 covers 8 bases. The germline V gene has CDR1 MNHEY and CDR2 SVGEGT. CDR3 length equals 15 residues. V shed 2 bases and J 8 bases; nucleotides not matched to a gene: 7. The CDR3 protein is CASSYATGVIGELFF. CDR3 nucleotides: TGTGCCAGCAGTTACGCGACAGGGGTCATAGGGGAGCTGTTTTTT.

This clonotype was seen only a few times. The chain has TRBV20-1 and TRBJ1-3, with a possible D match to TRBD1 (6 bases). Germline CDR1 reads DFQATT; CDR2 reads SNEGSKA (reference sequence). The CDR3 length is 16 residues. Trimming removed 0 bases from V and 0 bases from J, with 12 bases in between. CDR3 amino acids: CSARDFRDTSGNTIYF. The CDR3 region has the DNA TGCAGTGCTAGAGATTTCAGGGACACCTCTGGAAACACCATATATTTT.

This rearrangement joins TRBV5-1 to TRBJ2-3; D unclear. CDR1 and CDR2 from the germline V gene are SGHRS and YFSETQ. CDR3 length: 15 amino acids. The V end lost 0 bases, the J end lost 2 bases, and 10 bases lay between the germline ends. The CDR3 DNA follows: TGCGCCAGCAGCTTGGAGCCATTTAACACAGATACGCAGTATTTT. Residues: CASSLEPFNTDTQYF.

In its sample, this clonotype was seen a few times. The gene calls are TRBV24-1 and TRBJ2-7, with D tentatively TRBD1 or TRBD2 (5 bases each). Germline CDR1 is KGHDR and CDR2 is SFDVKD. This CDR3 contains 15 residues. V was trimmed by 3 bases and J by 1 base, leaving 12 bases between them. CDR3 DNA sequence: TGTGCCACCAGTGATGGGACCCTGGGATCCTACGAGCAGTACTTC. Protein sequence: CATSDGTLGSYEQYF.

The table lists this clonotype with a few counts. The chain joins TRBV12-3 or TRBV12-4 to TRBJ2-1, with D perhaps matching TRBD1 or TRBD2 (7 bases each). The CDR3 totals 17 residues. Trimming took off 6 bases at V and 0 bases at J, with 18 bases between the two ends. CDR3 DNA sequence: TGTGCCAGCAGCCAGGGGGGGGCCCCCAGCTCCTACAATGAGCAGTTCTTC. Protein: CASSQGGAPSSYNEQFF.

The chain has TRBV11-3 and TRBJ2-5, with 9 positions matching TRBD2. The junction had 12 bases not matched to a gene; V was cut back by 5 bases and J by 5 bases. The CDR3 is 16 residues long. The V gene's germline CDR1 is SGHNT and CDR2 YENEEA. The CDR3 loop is CASSGTVAGELETQYF. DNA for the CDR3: TGTGCCAGCAGCGGGACCGTAGCGGGAGAACTGGAGACCCAGTACTTC.

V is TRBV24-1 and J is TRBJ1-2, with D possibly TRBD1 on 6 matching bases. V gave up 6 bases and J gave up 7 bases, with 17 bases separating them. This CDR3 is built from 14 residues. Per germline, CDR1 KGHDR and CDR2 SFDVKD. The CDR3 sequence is CATSFGGPTGGYTF. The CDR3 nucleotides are TGTGCCACCAGTTTCGGGGGCCCCACCGGTGGCTACACCTTC.

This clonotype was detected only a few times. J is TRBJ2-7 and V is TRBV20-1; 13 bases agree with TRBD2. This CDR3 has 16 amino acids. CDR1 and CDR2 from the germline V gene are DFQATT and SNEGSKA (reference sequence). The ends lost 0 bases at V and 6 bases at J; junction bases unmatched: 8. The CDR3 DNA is TGCAGTGCTAGAGATGGGGGGACTAGCGGGATTGGCGAGCAGTACTTC. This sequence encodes CSARDGGTSGIGEQYF.

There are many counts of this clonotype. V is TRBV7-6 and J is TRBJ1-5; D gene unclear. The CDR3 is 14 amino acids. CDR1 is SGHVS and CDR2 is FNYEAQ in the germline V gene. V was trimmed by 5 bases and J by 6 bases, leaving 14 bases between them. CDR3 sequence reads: CASSAGGLGQPQHF. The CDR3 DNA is TGTGCCAGCAGCGCGGGCGGTCTCGGTCAGCCCCAGCATTTT. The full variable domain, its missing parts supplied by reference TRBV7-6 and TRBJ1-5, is GAGVSQSPRYKVTKRGQDVALRCDPISGHVSLYWYRQALGQGPEFLTYFNYEAQQDKSGLPNDRFSAERPEGSISTLTIQRTEQRDSAMYRCASSAGGLGQPQHFGDGTRLSIL.

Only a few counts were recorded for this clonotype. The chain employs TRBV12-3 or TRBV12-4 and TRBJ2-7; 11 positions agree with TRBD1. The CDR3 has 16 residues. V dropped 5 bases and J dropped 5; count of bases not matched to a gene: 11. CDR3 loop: CASSPTAGQGANEQYF. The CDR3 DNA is TGTGCCAGCAGTCCTACGGCCGGACAGGGGGCAAACGAGCAGTACTTC.

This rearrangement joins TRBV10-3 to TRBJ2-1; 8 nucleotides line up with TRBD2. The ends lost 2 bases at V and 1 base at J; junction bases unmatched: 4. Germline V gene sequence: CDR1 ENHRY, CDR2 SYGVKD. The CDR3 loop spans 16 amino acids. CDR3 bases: TGTGCCATCAGTGAGGAGCGGGAGTTATCCTACAATGAGCAGTTCTTC. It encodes CAISEERELSYNEQFF.

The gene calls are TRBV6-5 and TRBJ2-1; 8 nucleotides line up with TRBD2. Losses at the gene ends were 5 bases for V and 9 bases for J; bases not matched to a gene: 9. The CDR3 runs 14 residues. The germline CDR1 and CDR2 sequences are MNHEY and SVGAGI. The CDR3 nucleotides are TGTGCCAGCAGTACCGGGACTAGGTCCGGTGAGCAGTTCTTC. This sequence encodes CASSTGTRSGEQFF.

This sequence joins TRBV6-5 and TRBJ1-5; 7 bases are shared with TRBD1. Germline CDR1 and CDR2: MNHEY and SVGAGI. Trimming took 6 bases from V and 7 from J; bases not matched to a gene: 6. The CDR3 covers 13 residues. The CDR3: CASRMTGHQPQHF. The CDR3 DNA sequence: TGTGCCAGCAGGATGACAGGGCACCAGCCCCAGCATTTT.

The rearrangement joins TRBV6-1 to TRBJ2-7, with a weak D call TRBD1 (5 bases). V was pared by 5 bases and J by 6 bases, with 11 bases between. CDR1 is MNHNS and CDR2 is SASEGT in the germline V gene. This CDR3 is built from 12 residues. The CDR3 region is CASSRQLGEQYF. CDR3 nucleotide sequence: TGTGCCAGCAGTAGACAGTTGGGCGAGCAGTACTTC.

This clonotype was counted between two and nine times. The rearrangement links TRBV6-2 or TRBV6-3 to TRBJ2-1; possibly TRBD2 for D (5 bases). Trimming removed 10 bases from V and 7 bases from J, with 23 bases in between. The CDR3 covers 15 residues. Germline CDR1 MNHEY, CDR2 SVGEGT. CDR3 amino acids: CAIGFEISPGNEQFF. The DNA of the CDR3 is TGTGCCATCGGGTTCGAGATTAGTCCGGGGAATGAGCAGTTCTTC.

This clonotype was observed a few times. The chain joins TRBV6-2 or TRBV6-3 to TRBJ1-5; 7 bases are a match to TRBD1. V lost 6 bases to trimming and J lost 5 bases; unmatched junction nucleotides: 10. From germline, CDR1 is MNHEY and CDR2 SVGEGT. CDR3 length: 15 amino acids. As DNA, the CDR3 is TGTGCCAGCAGCGACAGGGCCGGGGGCTATCAGCCCCAGCATTTT. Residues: CASSDRAGGYQPQHF.

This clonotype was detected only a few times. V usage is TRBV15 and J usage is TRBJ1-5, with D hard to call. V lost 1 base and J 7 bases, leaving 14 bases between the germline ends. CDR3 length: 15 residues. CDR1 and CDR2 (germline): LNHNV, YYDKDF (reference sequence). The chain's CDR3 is CATSRGPGGVQPQHF. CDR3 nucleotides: TGTGCCACCAGCAGAGGGCCGGGTGGGGTGCAGCCCCAGCATTTT. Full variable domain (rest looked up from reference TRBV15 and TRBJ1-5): DAMVIQNPRYQVTQFGKPVTLSCSQTLNHNVMYWYQQKSSQAPKLLFHYYDKDFNNEADTPDNFQSRRPNTSFCFLDIRSPGLGDTAMYLCATSRGPGGVQPQHFGDGTRLSIL.

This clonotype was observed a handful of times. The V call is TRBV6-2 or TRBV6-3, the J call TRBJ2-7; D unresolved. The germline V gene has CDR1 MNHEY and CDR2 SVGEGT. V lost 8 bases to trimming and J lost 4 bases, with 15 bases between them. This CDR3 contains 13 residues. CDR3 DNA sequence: TGTGCCAGCGGTGTACAGTCCCTTTACGAGCAGTACTTC. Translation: CASGVQSLYEQYF.

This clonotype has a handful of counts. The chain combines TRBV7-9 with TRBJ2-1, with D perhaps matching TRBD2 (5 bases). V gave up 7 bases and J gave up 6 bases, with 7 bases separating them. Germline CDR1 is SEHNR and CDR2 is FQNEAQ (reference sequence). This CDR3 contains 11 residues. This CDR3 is CASNRGNEQFF. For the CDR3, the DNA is TGTGCCAGCAATCGGGGCAATGAGCAGTTCTTC. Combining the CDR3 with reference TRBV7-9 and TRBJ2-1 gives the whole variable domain DTGVSQNPRHKITKRGQNVTFRCDPISEHNRLYWYRQTLGQGPEFLTYFQNEAQLEKSRLLSDRFSAERPKGSFSTLEIQRTEQGDSAMYLCASNRGNEQFFGPGTRLTVL.

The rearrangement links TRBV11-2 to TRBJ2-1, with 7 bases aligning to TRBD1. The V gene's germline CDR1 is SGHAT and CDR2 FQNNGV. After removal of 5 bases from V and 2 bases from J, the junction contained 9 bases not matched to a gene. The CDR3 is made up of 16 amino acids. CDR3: CASSLLQGSTYNEQFF. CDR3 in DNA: TGTGCCAGCAGCCTGCTACAGGGGAGCACCTACAATGAGCAGTTCTTC.